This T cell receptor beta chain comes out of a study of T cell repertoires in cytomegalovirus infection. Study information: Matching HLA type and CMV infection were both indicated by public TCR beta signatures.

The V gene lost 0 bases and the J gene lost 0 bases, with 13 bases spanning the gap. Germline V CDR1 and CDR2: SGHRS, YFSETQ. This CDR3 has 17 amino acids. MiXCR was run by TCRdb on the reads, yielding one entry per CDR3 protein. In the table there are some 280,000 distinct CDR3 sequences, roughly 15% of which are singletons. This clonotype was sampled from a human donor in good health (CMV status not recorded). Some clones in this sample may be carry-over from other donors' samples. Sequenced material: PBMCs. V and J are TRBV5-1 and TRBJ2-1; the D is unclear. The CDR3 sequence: CASSLGRLALSYNEQFF. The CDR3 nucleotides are TGCGCCAGCAGCTTGGGGCGACTGGCGCTCTCCTACAATGAGCAGTTCTTC.